Below, 9 T cell receptor beta chains from the same sample are listed, as sequenced in a study of T-cell memory formation after mild COVID-19. MiXCR, run by TCRdb on the 5' RACE reads, gives a single entry per CDR3 protein. The sample shows around 320,000 distinct CDR3 sequences, roughly 13% of them seen only once. Sequenced input: PBMCs or a T cell subset sorted from them (not recorded which). The receptors were gathered from a man between 18 and 35 years old who had mild COVID-19 (a few samples of this study predate the infection). Cell type and time point are not known.

The chain carries TRBV4-1 and TRBJ2-5; 8 positions match TRBD2. This CDR3 spans 18 amino acids. Germline loops: CDR1 MGHRA, CDR2 YSYEKL. With V trimmed by 0 bases and J by 4 bases, 13 bases remained unmatched. This CDR3 reads CASSQESWSGGWGETQYF. Here the CDR3 DNA reads TGCGCCAGCAGCCAAGAGAGCTGGAGCGGGGGTTGGGGAGAGACCCAGTACTTC.

V usage is TRBV19 and J usage is TRBJ2-3; possible D gene TRBD2, 5 bases. Germline V CDR1 and CDR2: LNHDA, SQIVND (reference sequence). Trimming took 5 bases from V and 2 from J, leaving 14 bases between them. This CDR3 has 15 residues. The CDR3 DNA is TGTGCCAGTAGTGATGCGGTGGAGGACACAGATACGCAGTATTTT. This codes for CASSDAVEDTDTQYF.

This clonotype was picked up a small number of times. The chain recombines TRBV7-3 with TRBJ2-1, with D hard to call. Germline CDR1 and CDR2: SGHTA and FQGTGA. This CDR3 spans 17 amino acids. Trimming pared 1 base from V and 2 bases from J, leaving 15 bases between. The CDR3 bases are TGTGCCAGCAGCTTAAGTGCTGGTGCGGACCCCTACAATGAGCAGTTCTTC. The encoded protein is CASSLSAGADPYNEQFF. Based on the CDR3 plus reference TRBV7-3 and TRBJ2-1, the full variable domain is GAGVSQTPSNKVTEKGKYVELRCDPISGHTALYWYRQSLGQGPEFLIYFQGTGAADDSGLPNDRFFAVRPEGSVSTLKIQRTERGDSAVYLCASSLSAGADPYNEQFFGPGTRLTVL.

The V call is TRBV6-2 or TRBV6-3, the J call TRBJ1-5, with D possibly matching TRBD1 (6 bases). V lost 2 bases and J 6 bases, leaving 14 bases between the germline ends. CDR3 length equals 15 residues. The germline V gene has CDR1 MNHEY and CDR2 SVGEGT. The CDR3 protein is CASSYLWGLGQPQHF. CDR3 sequence (DNA): TGTGCCAGCAGTTACCTCTGGGGGCTCGGTCAGCCCCAGCATTTT.

The J gene is TRBJ1-6, the V gene TRBV18, with a possible D match to TRBD1 (5 bases). Between the trimmed V and J ends, which lost 6 bases and 7 bases, there was a span of 16 bases. This CDR3 is built from 15 residues. CDR1 and CDR2 from the germline V gene are KGHSH and LQKENI. This chain's CDR3 is CASSPRRDRNSPLHF. Written as DNA, the CDR3 is TGTGCCAGCTCGCCCCGACGGGACCGGAATTCACCCCTCCACTTT.

The table lists this clonotype with a few counts. The rearrangement links TRBV20-1 to TRBJ1-4; D unresolved. Looked up from germline, CDR1 is DFQATT and CDR2 is SNEGSKA (reference sequence). Trimming took off 6 bases at V and 3 bases at J, with 8 bases between the two ends. CDR3 size: 12 residues. CDR3 loop: CSARSPNEKLFF. DNA for the CDR3: TGCAGTGCGAGAAGCCCTAATGAAAAACTGTTTTTT.

The chain uses TRBV7-9 and TRBJ2-7, with 8 bases matching TRBD1. This CDR3 comprises 14 residues. The germline gives CDR1 SEHNR, CDR2 FQNEAQ (reference sequence). V was pared by 5 bases and J by 3 bases, with 6 bases of the junction left unmatched. CDR3 sequence (DNA): TGTGCCAGCAGCCCCCGACAGGGGTTCTACGAGCAGTACTTC. Amino acid sequence: CASSPRQGFYEQYF.

The V and J genes are TRBV29-1 and TRBJ1-3; D gene ambiguous. This CDR3 has 12 residues. The germline V gene has CDR1 SQVTM and CDR2 ANQGSEA. V dropped 5 bases and J dropped 0 bases, with 5 bases sitting between them. CDR3 sequence reads: CSVTDSGNTIYF. As DNA, the CDR3 is TGCAGCGTTACCGACTCTGGAAACACCATATATTTT.

This clonotype appeared many times. This chain connects TRBV5-1 to TRBJ1-1; 11 nucleotides line up with TRBD1. The CDR3 contains 14 residues. V was clipped by 3 bases and J by 5 bases; unmatched bases: 3. Germline V gives CDR1 SGHRS, CDR2 YFSETQ. For the CDR3, the DNA is TGCGCCAGCAGCTCGGGACAGGGGGGAACTGAAGCTTTCTTT. As protein: CASSSGQGGTEAFF.